The 17 T cell receptor beta chains given below trace back to one sample, sequenced in a study of blood T cells in healthy people across ages. Together with a sample-barcoded 5' primer, a J-beta primer mix was included in a second PCR lasting roughly 6 to 12 cycles. TCRdb analysed the 5' RACE reads with MiXCR anew, one entry per CDR3 protein. The sample lists 650,000 to 1,000,000 distinct CDR3 sequences; roughly 35% were seen once. Sequenced sample: blood. The source of these receptors is a man younger than 35 in good health.

This clonotype was observed a few times. The chain has TRBV7-9 and TRBJ1-1, with unresolved D. Germline-derived CDR1 and CDR2 are SEHNR and FQNEAQ (reference sequence). Deletions cut 5 bases from V and 9 bases from J, with 10 bases between. This CDR3 is 11 amino acids long. The DNA for the CDR3 is TGTGCCAGCAGCCCCCTTCGGAAAGCTTTCTTT. This gives the protein CASSPLRKAFF.

The DNA for the CDR3 is TGTGCCAGCAGTTTAGTGTCAATTAGCACAGATACGCAGTATTTT. Its translation is CASSLVSISTDTQYF. The chain couples TRBV12-3 or TRBV12-4 to TRBJ2-3; D is uncertain. The CDR3 spans 15 residues. V dropped 1 base and J dropped 0 bases, with 8 bases sitting between them.

This clonotype appeared a few times. The genes are TRBV7-2 and TRBJ2-7; D may be TRBD2 (5 bases). Germline loops: CDR1 SGHTA, CDR2 FQGNSA. This CDR3 is built from 14 residues. Between the trimmed V and J ends, which lost 4 bases and 3 bases, there was a span of 13 bases. The CDR3: CASSSGYVGYEQYF. CDR3 in DNA: TGTGCCAGCAGCTCGGGGTACGTGGGCTACGAGCAGTACTTC.

This clonotype was found many times. The gene calls are TRBV6-6 and TRBJ1-6, with 7 bases matching TRBD1. The CDR3 is made up of 12 amino acids. With V trimmed by 8 bases and J by 6 bases, 1 base remained unmatched. Germline-derived CDR1 and CDR2 are MNHNY and SVGAGI (reference sequence). The CDR3 reads CASHRGNSPLHF. For the CDR3, the DNA is TGTGCCAGCCACAGGGGTAATTCACCCCTCCACTTT.

In this sample, this clonotype turned up a few times. This chain uses TRBV12-3 or TRBV12-4 with TRBJ2-3; D perhaps matches TRBD2 (6 bases). V lost 4 bases to trimming and J lost 2 bases, with 16 bases between them. The CDR3 runs 16 residues. CDR3 protein: CASSSPSGLFTDTQYF. In nucleotides, the CDR3 is TGTGCCAGCAGTTCTCCCTCGGGACTTTTCACAGATACGCAGTATTTT.

The genes are TRBV7-3 and TRBJ2-7; no clear D gene. From germline, CDR1 is SGHTA and CDR2 FQGTGA. CDR3 size: 14 residues. V lost 1 base and J 3 bases, leaving 10 bases between the germline ends. The CDR3 protein is CASSLSSQDYEQYF. CDR3 DNA: TGTGCCAGCAGCTTAAGTTCCCAAGACTACGAGCAGTACTTC. The full variable domain, completed using reference TRBV7-3 and TRBJ2-7, is GAGVSQTPSNKVTEKGKYVELRCDPISGHTALYWYRQSLGQGPEFLIYFQGTGAADDSGLPNDRFFAVRPEGSVSTLKIQRTERGDSAVYLCASSLSSQDYEQYFGPGTRLTVT.

This clonotype has at least ten counts. The V call is TRBV12-3 or TRBV12-4, the J call TRBJ1-2; no clear D. V shed 3 bases and J shed 6 bases, with 8 bases lying between them. The CDR3 sequence is 12 residues long. CDR3 sequence: CASSLGIDGYTF. The DNA for the CDR3 is TGTGCCAGCAGTTTGGGGATCGATGGCTACACCTTC.

V usage is TRBV6-6 and J usage is TRBJ2-5; TRBD2 matches at 9 bases. Germline V gene sequence: CDR1 MNHNY, CDR2 SVGAGI (reference sequence). The V gene end was trimmed by 9 bases and the J gene end by 5 bases; junction bases not matched to a gene: 10. The CDR3 contains 14 residues. CDR3 protein: CASAGGGAFETQYF. CDR3 in DNA: TGTGCCAGTGCGGGGGGGGGGGCTTTCGAGACCCAGTACTTC.

This clonotype was detected only a few times. The chain links TRBV12-3 or TRBV12-4 to TRBJ1-1; D is perhaps TRBD1 (5 bases). Trimming pared 6 bases from V and 5 bases from J, leaving 16 bases between. The CDR3 has 14 residues. The CDR3 region is CASSRRGEGTEAFF. CDR3 in DNA: TGTGCCAGCAGCCGTCGGGGGGAGGGTACTGAAGCTTTCTTT.

V is TRBV18 and J is TRBJ1-1; D not certain. Trimming stripped 2 bases from V and 7 bases from J, with 11 bases between. Germline CDR1 reads KGHSH; CDR2 reads LQKENI. This CDR3 region has 13 residues. CDR3 bases: TGTGCCAGCTCACCAAGGCCCTTCAATGAAGCTTTCTTT. Translated: CASSPRPFNEAFF.

This CDR3 is CASRSTGVFLNTEAFF. The CDR3 bases are TGTGCCAGCAGAAGTACAGGGGTCTTTCTGAACACTGAAGCTTTCTTT. V gene TRBV6-5 combines with J gene TRBJ1-1; 7 positions match TRBD1. V gave up 6 bases and J gave up 0 bases; unmatched junction bases: 10. CDR1 is MNHEY, CDR2 SVGAGI, per germline. This CDR3 is 16 amino acids long.

The gene calls are TRBV5-5 and TRBJ2-5, with TRBD2 as a possible D gene (6 bases). Trimming removed 1 base at V and 11 bases at J, with 27 bases between. Germline V gene data show CDR1 as SGHKS and CDR2 as YYEKEE (reference sequence). The CDR3 loop spans 17 amino acids. The CDR3 nucleotides are TGTGCCAGCAGCTTGATGGATCGGGGGTTAAGGTACAATGAGCAGTACTTC. Its translation is CASSLMDRGLRYNEQYF.

This clonotype was observed a single time. One end of the junction is discordant with germline, which a read error may explain. V gene TRBV7-2 combines with J gene TRBJ1-3; unclear D gene. CDR3 size: 15 residues. Germline V gene sequence: CDR1 SGHTA, CDR2 FQGNSA. CDR3: CASSSPPGVGNPIYF. For the CDR3, the DNA is TGTGCCAGCAGCTCTCCTCCTGGTGTTGGAAACCCCATATATTTT.

The chain recombines TRBV20-1 with TRBJ1-1; unclear D gene. From germline, CDR1 is DFQATT and CDR2 SNEGSKA (reference sequence). The V and J ends lost 3 bases and 0 bases respectively, with 14 bases between them. The CDR3 contains 15 residues. CDR3 amino acids: CSASGDGLVNTEAFF. CDR3 bases: TGCAGTGCTAGCGGAGACGGACTAGTGAACACTGAAGCTTTCTTT.

This clonotype was observed many times. The chain has TRBV5-1 and TRBJ2-5; TRBD2 aligns across 7 bases. Germline V gene sequence: CDR1 SGHRS, CDR2 YFSETQ. V was clipped by 0 bases and J by 5 bases; unmatched bases: 1. The CDR3 length is 13 residues. This chain's CDR3 is CASSLEAGETQYF. Written as DNA, the CDR3 is TGCGCCAGCAGCTTGGAAGCGGGGGAGACCCAGTACTTC.

V and J are TRBV9 and TRBJ2-5; 9 bases map to TRBD1. This CDR3 is 16 amino acids long. The germline CDR1 and CDR2 sequences are SGDLS and YYNGEE. Trimming cost V 0 bases and J 5 bases; bases outside gene matches: 8. The CDR3 loop is CASSVEGQGPRETQYF. The CDR3 DNA reads as TGTGCCAGCAGCGTAGAGGGACAGGGCCCCCGGGAGACCCAGTACTTC.

This chain uses TRBV24-1 with TRBJ2-7; TRBD1 agrees at 8 bases. The V and J ends lost 5 bases and 7 bases, in that order; junction bases with no gene match: 27. The CDR3 is 20 amino acids. Germline CDR1 KGHDR, CDR2 SFDVKD. CDR3 amino acids: CATSVFGQGCGLSSYNEQYF. Here the CDR3 DNA reads TGTGCCACCAGTGTCTTCGGACAGGGTTGTGGTCTTAGCTCCTACAATGAGCAGTACTTC.